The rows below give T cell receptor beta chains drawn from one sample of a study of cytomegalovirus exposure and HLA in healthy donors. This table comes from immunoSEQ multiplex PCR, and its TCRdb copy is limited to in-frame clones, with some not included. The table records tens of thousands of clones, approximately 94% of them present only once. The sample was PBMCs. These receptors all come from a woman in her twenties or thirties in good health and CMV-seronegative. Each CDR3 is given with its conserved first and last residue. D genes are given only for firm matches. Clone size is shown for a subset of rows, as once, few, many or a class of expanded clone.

CASSLLRLAGGPSGELFF,TGCGCCAGCAGCTTGTTAAGACTAGCGGGAGGGCCTTCCGGGGAGCTGTTTTTT,TRBJ2-2,TRBV5-1,NA,TRBD2
CASRPGGQQETQYF,TGTGCCAGCAGACCTGGGGGACAGCAAGAGACCCAGTACTTC,TRBJ2-5,TRBV7-2,NA,TRBD1
CASSLGDRYNSPLHF,TGTGCCAGCAGTTTGGGGGACAGGTATAATTCACCCCTCCACTTT,TRBJ1-6,TRBV28,NA,TRBD1
CASSLETGAFVNTEAFF,TGTGCCAGCTCACTAGAGACAGGGGCCTTTGTGAACACTGAAGCTTTCTTT,TRBJ1-1,TRBV18,once,TRBD1
CATSRVRGQGDDEQYF,TGTGCCACCAGCAGGGTCCGCGGACAGGGTGATGACGAGCAGTACTTC,TRBJ2-7,TRBV15,NA,TRBD1
CSARANGYTF,TGCAGTGCTAGAGCTAATGGCTACACCTTC,TRBJ1-2,TRBV20-1,NA,NA
CASSISLRETTEAFF,TGTGCCAGCAGCATATCCCTCAGGGAAACGACTGAAGCTTTCTTT,TRBJ1-1,TRBV7-9,NA,NA
CASTPPGFYGYTF,TGTGCCAGTACCCCACCAGGATTCTATGGCTACACCTTC,TRBJ1-2,TRBV19,once,NA
CASSQGGLGTGELFF,TGTGCCAGCAGCCAAGGCGGCCTAGGCACCGGGGAGCTGTTTTTT,TRBJ2-2,TRBV4-2,NA,NA
CASSLTTENYEQYF,TGCGCCAGCAGCTTAACGACAGAAAACTACGAGCAGTACTTC,TRBJ2-7,TRBV5-1,NA,NA
CASSLTGMNTEAFF,TGCGCCAGCAGCTTAACAGGTATGAACACTGAAGCTTTCTTT,TRBJ1-1,TRBV5-1,NA,NA
CASSWGQVNNEKLFF,TGTGCCAGCAGCTGGGGCCAGGTCAATAATGAAAAACTGTTTTTT,TRBJ1-4,TRBV7-9,NA,NA
CAISGPDRGDYGYTF,TGTGCCATCAGTGGGCCGGACAGGGGCGACTATGGCTACACCTTC,TRBJ1-2,TRBV10-3,NA,TRBD1
CASSEALPGYGYTF,TGTGCCAGCAGTGAAGCGCTTCCAGGGTATGGCTACACCTTC,TRBJ1-2,TRBV2,NA,NA
CASSIQQSNGYTF,TGTGCCAGTAGTATACAACAGAGCAATGGCTACACCTTC,TRBJ1-2,TRBV19,NA,NA
CASSPTGAWWGYTF,TGTGCCAGCAGTCCGACAGGGGCGTGGTGGGGCTACACCTTC,TRBJ1-2,TRBV2,once,TRBD1
CASSLQGVNTEAFF,TGTGCCAGCAGCTTACAGGGGGTGAACACTGAAGCTTTCTTT,TRBJ1-1,TRBV7-2,NA,TRBD1
CASVLTPSRLAGEGQFF,TGTGCCAGCGTTCTCACCCCCTCCCGGCTAGCGGGGGAGGGGCAGTTCTTC,TRBJ2-1,TRBV2,NA,TRBD2
CASSSPGQGDNEQFF,TGTGCCAGCAGTTCCCCGGGACAGGGAGACAATGAGCAGTTCTTC,TRBJ2-1,TRBV28,NA,TRBD1
CASSTGTGGIDQPQHF,TGTGCCAGCAGCACCGGGACAGGGGGTATAGATCAGCCCCAGCATTTT,TRBJ1-5,TRBV7-9,NA,TRBD1
CASSAQGLYNEQFF,TGTGCCAGCAGCGCCCAGGGACTTTACAATGAGCAGTTCTTC,TRBJ2-1,TRBV9,NA,NA
CASSFPPPLEGYGYTF,TGTGCCAGCAGTTTTCCCCCTCCCCTTGAGGGATATGGCTACACCTTC,TRBJ1-2,TRBV28,once,NA
CASSLIVGERGGFSYNEQFF,TGTGCCAGCAGTTTAATCGTCGGGGAGCGGGGGGGCTTCTCCTACAATGAGCAGTTCTTC,TRBJ2-1,TRBV28,NA,TRBD2
CASSQREGNTGELFF,TGTGCCAGCAGCCAGCGGGAGGGTAACACCGGGGAGCTGTTTTTT,TRBJ2-2,TRBV7-6,NA,TRBD2
CATSLGRGRVNEQYF,TGTGCCACCAGCCTCGGACGCGGGAGAGTTAACGAGCAGTACTTC,TRBJ2-7,TRBV15,once,TRBD2
CASSFSGVEEQYF,TGTGCCAGCAGCTTCTCAGGGGTGGAAGAGCAGTACTTC,TRBJ2-7,TRBV7-8,few,NA
CASSYEGRAYNEQFF,TGTGCCAGCAGTTACGAGGGCAGAGCCTACAATGAGCAGTTCTTC,TRBJ2-1,TRBV6-6,NA,NA
CASNPRVLNTEAFF,TGTGCCAGCAACCCCAGGGTTTTGAACACTGAAGCTTTCTTT,TRBJ1-1,TRBV6-1,once,NA
CSVGQGGLPGYTF,TGCAGCGTGGGACAGGGTGGTTTACCTGGCTACACCTTC,TRBJ1-2,TRBV29-1,NA,TRBD1
CATSRGTLGHRGMRNEQFF,TGTGCCACCAGCAGAGGTACCCTGGGGCACAGGGGGATGCGCAATGAGCAGTTCTTC,TRBJ2-1,TRBV15,NA,TRBD1